This T cell receptor beta chain was documented in a study of Graves' ophthalmopathy and Graves' hyperthyroidism. As the template, RNA transcripts were used to amplify TCR beta CDR3 regions. HTBI primers served in a first-round RT-PCR, which a second-round multiplex PCR followed. TCRdb used MiXCR to reprocess the multiplex PCR reads, holding one entry per CDR3 protein. Among 600,000 to 950,000 distinct CDR3 sequences listed, about 44% were seen once. Worth noting for this clonotype: A much larger clone lies one base from this, so it may be a read error.

V dropped 5 bases and J dropped 7 bases, with 11 bases sitting between them. The CDR3 consists of 12 residues. Germline V gene lookup returns CDR1 SEHNR and CDR2 FQNEAQ (reference sequence). Specimen: peripheral blood. V and J are TRBV7-9 and TRBJ1-2; tentative D call: TRBD1 (6 bases). The sequence came from an adult man with Graves' ophthalmopathy. CDR3 residues: CASSRGGCGYTF. The CDR3 bases are TGTGCCAGCAGCCGAGGGGGGTGTGGCTACACCTTC.